This TCR beta chain was sequenced in a study of neoadjuvant anti-PD-1 for oral cavity cancer. Background on the study: Around day 43, patients without progression received a fourth nivolumab dose before surgery.

General observations from the study: Post-nivolumab, blood T cell clonality was significantly elevated in non-responders.

V was clipped by 3 bases and J by 9 bases, with 14 bases between them. This CDR3 is 13 amino acids long. Germline V gene lookup returns CDR1 MNHEY and CDR2 SMNVEV (reference sequence). About this clone itself: Its target is unknown.

Documented time point: after neoadjuvant nivolumab, at surgical resection. Patients had newly diagnosed, untreated stage II-IVA oral cavity squamous cell carcinoma. Cohort: HPV-negative, locally advanced oral cavity squamous cell carcinoma patients. Method: immunoSEQ multiplex PCR; TCRdb's copy keeps in-frame clones and lacks some. The sample includes several thousand clones, around 70% of them seen just once. The material was PBMCs, obtained after nivolumab (anti-PD-1) treatment. The receptor comes from a person aged 35 to 85 with oral cavity squamous cell carcinoma. V gene TRBV27 combines with J gene TRBJ2-5; D tentatively reads TRBD1 or TRBD2 (7 bases each). CDR3 bases: TGTGCCAGCAGTTTCAGGGGGGGTCGACCCCAGTACTTC. This sequence encodes CASSFRGGRPQYF.